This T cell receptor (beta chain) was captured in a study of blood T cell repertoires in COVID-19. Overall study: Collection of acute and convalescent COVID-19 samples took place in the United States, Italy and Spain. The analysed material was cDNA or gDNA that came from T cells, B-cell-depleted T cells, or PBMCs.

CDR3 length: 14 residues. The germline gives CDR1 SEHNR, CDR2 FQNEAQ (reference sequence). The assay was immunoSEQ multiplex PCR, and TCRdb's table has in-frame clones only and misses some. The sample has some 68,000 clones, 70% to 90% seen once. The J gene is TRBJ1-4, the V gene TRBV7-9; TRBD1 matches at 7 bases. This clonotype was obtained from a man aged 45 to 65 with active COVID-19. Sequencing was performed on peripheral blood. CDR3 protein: CAITRDSLNEKLFF. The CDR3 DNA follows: TGTGCAATTACCCGGGACAGTCTTAATGAAAAACTGTTTTTT.